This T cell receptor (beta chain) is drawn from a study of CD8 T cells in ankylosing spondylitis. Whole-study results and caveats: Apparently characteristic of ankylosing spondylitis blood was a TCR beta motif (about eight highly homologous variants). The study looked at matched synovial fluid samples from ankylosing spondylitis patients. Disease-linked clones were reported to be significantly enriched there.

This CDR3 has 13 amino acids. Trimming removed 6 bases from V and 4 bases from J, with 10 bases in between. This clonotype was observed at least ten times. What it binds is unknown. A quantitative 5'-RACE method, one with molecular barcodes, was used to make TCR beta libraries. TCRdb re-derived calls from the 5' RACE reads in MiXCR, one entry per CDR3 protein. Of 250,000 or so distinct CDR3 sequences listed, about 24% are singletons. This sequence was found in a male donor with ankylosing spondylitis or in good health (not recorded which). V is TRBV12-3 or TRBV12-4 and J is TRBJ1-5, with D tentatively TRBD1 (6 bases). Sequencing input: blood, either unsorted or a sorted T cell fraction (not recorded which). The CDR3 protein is CASRRGSNQPQHF. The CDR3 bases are TGTGCCAGCAGGAGGGGGTCGAATCAGCCCCAGCATTTT.